This T cell receptor (beta chain) was recorded in a study of blood T cell repertoires in COVID-19. Study as a whole: The United States, Italy and Spain were the sources of the acute and convalescent COVID-19 samples. Sample material is recorded as cDNA or gDNA derived from T cells, B-cell-depleted T cells, or PBMCs.

CDR1 is SGHTS and CDR2 is YDEGEE in the germline V gene. This CDR3 has 16 residues. Between the trimmed V and J ends, which lost 4 bases and 4 bases, there was a span of 18 bases. Adults between roughly 18 and 89 years of age took part from under 25 US areas. As handled by the study authors: Reference gene primer amplification gave estimated nucleated cell counts. The repertoire was sequenced with immunoSEQ multiplex PCR; TCRdb's copy has only in-frame clones and lacks some. That table gives V, J and clone size, and the DNA gave D and trimming. The data hold fewer than 400,000 clones, with about 85% observed a single time.

The sample comprised PBMCs or T cells enriched from blood (not recorded which). The TCR sequence derives from a woman in her twenties or thirties who had been exposed to COVID-19. The V gene is TRBV5-8, the J gene TRBJ1-3; D gene unclear. CDR3 coding DNA: TGTGCCAGCAGCACCGGGTCCCGGGCGGGAGGAAACACCATATATTTT. This encodes CASSTGSRAGGNTIYF.